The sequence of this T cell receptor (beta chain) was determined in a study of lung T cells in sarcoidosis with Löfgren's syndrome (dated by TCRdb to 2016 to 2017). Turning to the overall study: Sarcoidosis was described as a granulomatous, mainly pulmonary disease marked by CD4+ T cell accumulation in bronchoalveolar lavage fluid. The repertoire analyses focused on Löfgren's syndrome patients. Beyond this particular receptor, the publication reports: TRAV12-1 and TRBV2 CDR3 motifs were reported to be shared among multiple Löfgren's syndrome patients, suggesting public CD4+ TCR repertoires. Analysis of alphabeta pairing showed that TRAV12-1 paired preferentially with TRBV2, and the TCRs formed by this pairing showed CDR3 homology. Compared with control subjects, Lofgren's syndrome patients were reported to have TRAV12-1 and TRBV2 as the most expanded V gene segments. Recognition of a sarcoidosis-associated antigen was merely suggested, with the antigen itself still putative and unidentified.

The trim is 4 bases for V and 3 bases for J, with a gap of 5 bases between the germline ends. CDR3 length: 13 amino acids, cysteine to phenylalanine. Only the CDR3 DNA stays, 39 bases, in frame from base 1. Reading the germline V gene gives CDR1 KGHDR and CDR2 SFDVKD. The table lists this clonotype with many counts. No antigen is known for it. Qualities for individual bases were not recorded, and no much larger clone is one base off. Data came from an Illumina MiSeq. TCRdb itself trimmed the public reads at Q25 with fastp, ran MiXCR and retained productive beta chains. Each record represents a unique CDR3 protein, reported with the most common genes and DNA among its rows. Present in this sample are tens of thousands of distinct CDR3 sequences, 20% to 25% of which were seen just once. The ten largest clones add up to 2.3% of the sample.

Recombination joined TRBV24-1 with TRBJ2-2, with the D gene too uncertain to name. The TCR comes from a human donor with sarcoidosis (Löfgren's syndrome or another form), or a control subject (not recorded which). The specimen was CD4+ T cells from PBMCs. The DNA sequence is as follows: TGTGCCACCAGTGACCCTTACACCGGGGAGCTGTTTTTT. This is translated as CATSDPYTGELFF.